A single T cell receptor (beta chain) is shown here with its context. The antigen it binds to is not known. No base quality information exists; no much larger clone differs at one position. The data belong to a study of T cell repertoires in cytomegalovirus infection (dated by TCRdb to the late 2010s). About the full investigation: Donor HLA type was relevant to the analysis, as public TCR beta signatures indicated carriage of CMV infection together with the matching HLA type.

The paper's findings and limits, for the study overall: The ex vivo response was dominated by HLA-C-restricted CMV-specific TCR beta clonotypes, which also provided the single most frequent clonotype in two of eight donors. In both this cohort and an independent roughly 400-donor cohort, the cumulative frequency of public TCR beta family members distinguished carriers of CMV infection plus the relevant HLA type.

Instrument on record: Illumina HiSeq 1500. Using fastp at Q25 and MiXCR, TCRdb reprocessed the public reads and kept productive beta chains. Rows matching on CDR3 protein sequence are summarized as one entry with the most common DNA and genes. Within this sample are 560,000 or so distinct CDR3 sequences, with about 17% of them counted one time only. The ten largest clones take up 20% to 30% of the sample. CDR3 length: 12 amino acids, cysteine to phenylalanine. The DNA shown is the 36-base CDR3, in frame from base 1. The germline V gene yields WSHSY for CDR1 and SAAADI for CDR2. Here V drops 9 bases and J drops 3 bases, and the junction holds 4 bases not matched to any gene.

This TCR was recovered from a human donor in good health (CMV status not recorded). Some clones in this sample may be carry-over from other donors' samples. Input material: CD8+ T cells from PBMCs. Recombination joined TRBV10-2 with TRBJ1-1; 7 junctional bases match TRBD1. The nucleotides are TGCGCCAGTAACAGGGGTGACACTGAAGCTTTCTTT. Its product reads: CASNRGDTEAFF.